The clone carrying this TCR beta chain has more than one count but fewer than ten. Its antigen is currently unknown. The data originate from a study of regulatory T cells in long-lasting Graves disease. The CDR3 extends over 15 amino acids. The germline V gene has CDR1 MNHEY and CDR2 SVGAGI. V lost 0 bases and J lost 4, with 12 bases in between. Study results and limitations: Accuracy may have been reduced by the small sample size.

The time point: persistent/refractory GD, antithyroid drugs over 5 years with positive TRAb. The TCR library used RNA extracted from PBMCs. Arm-PCR of CDR3 regions and iRepertoire HTBI primers were used to build TCR beta libraries. MiXCR, run by TCRdb on the multiplex PCR reads, gives a single entry per CDR3 protein. The sample carries approximately 690,000 distinct CDR3 sequences, about 30% recorded once. The sequenced sample was peripheral blood mononuclear cells (PBMCs), obtained when the disease was refractory, from a patient treated with antithyroid drugs. The sequence derives from a female donor with Graves disease. V and J are TRBV6-5 and TRBJ1-2; a possible D gene is TRBD1 (5 bases). CDR3 in DNA: TGTGCCAGCAGTTACTCTCGGGGGTCGACCTATGGCTACACCTTC. This gives the protein CASSYSRGSTYGYTF.